The 11 T cell receptor beta chains given below trace back to one sample, sequenced in a study of T cells in Graves' hyperthyroidism and ophthalmopathy. Researchers took RNA transcripts and amplified the TCR beta CDR3 regions from them. A set of HTBI primers served as the primers for a first-round RT-PCR of the TCR CDR3. MiXCR, applied by TCRdb to the multiplex PCR reads, yields one record per CDR3 protein. The data contain 700,000 or so distinct CDR3 sequences, roughly 17% of them singletons. Sequencing used blood. The receptors stem from a man younger than 30 with Graves' hyperthyroidism.

The table lists this clonotype with many counts. This chain links TRBV2 with TRBJ2-2, with 13 bases that match TRBD2. The CDR3 is 15 residues long. CDR1 is SNHLY, CDR2 FYNNEI, per germline. The ends lost 6 bases at V and 6 bases at J; junction bases unmatched: 4. Here the CDR3 DNA reads TGTGCCAGCAGCGGACTAGCGGGAGTCGCCGGGGAGCTGTTTTTT. Residues: CASSGLAGVAGELFF.

This clonotype has ten or more counts. The chain couples TRBV6-2 or TRBV6-3 to TRBJ2-7; 9 nucleotides agree with TRBD1. This CDR3 comprises 15 residues. V dropped 6 bases and J dropped 3; count of bases not matched to a gene: 9. The germline gives CDR1 MNHEY, CDR2 SVGEGT. The CDR3 region is CASRTPGTGIYEQYF. For the CDR3, the DNA is TGTGCCAGCAGAACACCCGGGACAGGGATCTACGAGCAGTACTTC.

The rearrangement links TRBV12-5 to TRBJ2-7, with D tentatively TRBD1 (7 bases). CDR1 and CDR2 from the germline V gene are LGHNT and FRNRAP. CDR3 length equals 15 residues. Trimming removed 0 bases from V and 2 bases from J, with 11 bases in between. The chain's CDR3 is CASGLVQGGPYEQYF. The CDR3 DNA is TGTGCTAGTGGTTTGGTTCAGGGGGGACCCTACGAGCAGTACTTC.

This clonotype was observed a handful of times. The chain combines TRBV25-1 with TRBJ2-1; D is possibly TRBD2 (7 bases). The CDR3 totals 15 residues. Trimming removed 8 bases from V and 8 bases from J, with 22 bases in between. Germline CDR1 MGHDK, CDR2 SYGVNS. The CDR3 protein is CASSRGAGAADEQFF. CDR3 nucleotide sequence: TGTGCCAGCTCCCGAGGGGCGGGGGCTGCGGATGAGCAGTTCTTC.

This clonotype was found many times. V gene TRBV7-2 combines with J gene TRBJ2-1; 10 bases are shared with TRBD2. The CDR3 has 16 amino acids. V shed 5 bases, J shed 1 base, and the junction held 5 bases outside the gene matches. Germline V gene sequence: CDR1 SGHTA, CDR2 FQGNSA. CDR3 sequence reads: CASSTLAGASYNEQFF. The CDR3 coding sequence is TGTGCCAGCAGCACGCTAGCGGGAGCGTCCTACAATGAGCAGTTCTTC.

This clonotype was seen a handful of times. Compared with germline, one end of the junction differs, possibly owing to a read error. The chain carries TRBV7-9 and TRBJ2-1, with 8 bases lining up with TRBD2. CDR3 size: 16 residues. CDR1 and CDR2 from the germline V gene are SEHNR and FQNEAQ (reference sequence). The CDR3 spells CASGFLPGTSDNEQFF. The DNA of the CDR3 is TGTGCCAGCGGCTTCTTACCCGGGACTAGTGACAATGAGCAGTTCTTC.

This clonotype was observed a handful of times. A clone one base away is much larger, so this may be a read error. The chain carries TRBV3-1 and TRBJ2-1, with D tentatively TRBD1 (6 bases). The V end lost 5 bases, the J end lost 10 bases, and 15 bases lay between the germline ends. The CDR3 consists of 13 residues. The V gene's germline CDR1 is LGHDT and CDR2 YNNKEL (reference sequence). Here the CDR3 DNA reads TGTGCCAGCAGCGTTGGCAGGGGCGGCGAGCAGTTCTTC. Its translation is CASSVGRGGEQFF.

The rearrangement uses TRBV20-1 and TRBJ2-2; TRBD1 might be the D (6 bases). The CDR3 covers 14 residues. Germline V gene sequence: CDR1 DFQATT, CDR2 SNEGSKA (reference sequence). V lost 6 bases and J 5 bases, leaving 16 bases between the germline ends. The DNA for the CDR3 is TGCAGTGCCACGACAGGCCTTGTTACCGGGGAGCTGTTTTTT. It encodes CSATTGLVTGELFF.

This clonotype was counted a few times. V usage is TRBV20-1 and J usage is TRBJ2-1; 15 positions match TRBD2. CDR1 and CDR2 from the germline V gene are DFQATT and SNEGSKA (reference sequence). The CDR3 length is 15 residues. J was trimmed by 8 bases and V by 1 base; bases with no gene match: 3. The CDR3 is CSARGTSGRADEQFF. DNA for the CDR3: TGCAGTGCTAGAGGGACTAGCGGGAGGGCCGATGAGCAGTTCTTC.

This clonotype was picked up many times. V is TRBV5-1 and J is TRBJ2-3; D remains unclear. Germline lookup yields CDR1 SGHRS and CDR2 YFSETQ. This CDR3 region has 15 residues. V was clipped by 4 bases and J by 1 base, with 13 bases between them. The CDR3 DNA follows: TGCGCCAGCAGCGTTGGGGTCCAGCGCACAGATACGCAGTATTTT. Encoded protein: CASSVGVQRTDTQYF.

This clonotype came up many times. V gene TRBV6-1 combines with J gene TRBJ2-1; 11 nucleotides match TRBD1. J was trimmed by 5 bases and V by 8 bases; bases with no gene match: 8. The germline gives CDR1 MNHNS, CDR2 SASEGT. The CDR3 runs 15 residues. The CDR3 DNA reads TGTGCCAGCGACCTGGGACAGGGGGGACACAATGAGCAGTTCTTC. This sequence encodes CASDLGQGGHNEQFF.